The entry below gives a single T cell receptor (beta chain) sequence along with its context. Its antigen remains unknown. Using immunoSEQ multiplex PCR, the repertoire was profiled, and TCRdb retains in-frame clones only, with some absent. The sample records approximately 110,000 clones, 85% to 95% being singletons. The source of the sample is a study of cytomegalovirus exposure and HLA in healthy donors. Across the whole study: Later, an analysis reported that the 130 or so validation repertoires had used the same platform as the 500 to 750 first-cohort repertoires. Study observations and caveats: It was reported that the classifier diagnosed cytomegalovirus status with high specificity and sensitivity in both the original and validation cohorts.

Germline values: CDR1 MNHEY, CDR2 SMNVEV (reference sequence). Trimming took off 3 bases at V and 8 bases at J, with 19 bases between the two ends. CDR3 length equals 15 residues. The material sequenced was PBMCs. The TCR comes from a woman aged 18-29 years in good health and CMV-seronegative. The chain is built from TRBV27 and TRBJ1-2; D ambiguous. In nucleotides, the CDR3 is TGTGCCAGCAGTTTTAGTAGGGAGACGGTGTCGGGCTACACCTTC. The encoded protein is CASSFSRETVSGYTF.